This entry features one T cell receptor beta chain sequence. What it binds is not known. This sample stems from a study of T cells after yellow fever vaccination. Generation of TCR cDNA used 5'RACE template switching (which added a universal primer site and UMIs). TCRdb used MiXCR to reprocess the 5' RACE reads, holding one entry per CDR3 protein. The data contain 450,000 to 650,000 distinct CDR3 sequences, roughly 14% of them singletons. Whole-study results and caveats: The study noted that FACS-sorted repertoires could contain abundant clonotypes contaminating from the bulk population. A faster peak, day 5 versus 15, was reached by the weaker secondary response.

Here the sequenced sample was PBMCs, taken on the day of the yellow fever booster vaccination. The source is a man aged 25 to 40 who received the YFV17D yellow fever vaccine.

The CDR3 DNA reads TGTGCCAGCAGTTACTTCCCCAGGGCGGGAGGTAACCAAGAGACCCAGTACTTC. Its protein is CASSYFPRAGGNQETQYF. This sequence joins TRBV6-5 and TRBJ2-5, with 8 positions matching TRBD2. With V trimmed by 1 base and J by 0 bases, 10 bases remained unmatched. The CDR3 loop spans 18 amino acids. Germline CDR1 MNHEY, CDR2 SVGAGI.